One and the same sample provided the 21 T cell receptor beta chains below, sequenced in a study of T cells in tumors after PD-1 blockade. Sequencing used immunoSEQ multiplex PCR; TCRdb keeps in-frame clones, though not all of them. Among fewer than 15,000 clones, 60% to 80% were seen once, and the ten largest hold roughly 16%. The specimen was tumor tissue, collected before anti-PD-1 treatment. The source of these receptors is a human donor with basal cell carcinoma.

V and J are TRBV19 and TRBJ1-2; D may be TRBD1 (6 bases). There are 15 residues in the CDR3. V was cut by 5 bases and J by 7 bases, with 20 bases left in between. CDR1 and CDR2 from the germline V gene are LNHDA and SQIVND (reference sequence). Here the CDR3 reads CASSDGGRRMGGYTF. In DNA, the CDR3 is TGTGCCAGTAGTGACGGGGGGCGAAGGATGGGTGGCTACACCTTC.

The chain uses TRBV6-5 and TRBJ1-2, with D perhaps TRBD1 (5 bases). V was shortened by 1 base and J by 8 bases, with 14 bases between the two germline ends. The CDR3 runs 14 residues. The V gene's germline CDR1 is MNHEY and CDR2 SVGAGI. The CDR3 DNA follows: TGTGCCAGCAGTTACTATGGGGGAGTGGGGGGCTACACCTTC. As protein: CASSYYGGVGGYTF.

The V call is TRBV4-1, the J call TRBJ2-1; D is uncertain. Looked up from germline, CDR1 is MGHRA and CDR2 is YSYEKL. V shed 3 bases and J shed 5 bases, with 14 bases lying between them. The CDR3 has 15 amino acids. The CDR3 bases are TGCGCCAGCAGCCATCCCGGGTCCCAAGACAATGAGCAGTTCTTC. Residues: CASSHPGSQDNEQFF.

The rearrangement joins TRBV30 to TRBJ1-1, with 7 nucleotides matching TRBD1. CDR1 is GTSNPN and CDR2 is SVGIG in the germline V gene (reference sequence). The CDR3 has 14 amino acids. The V segment lost 2 bases and the J segment 4 bases; nucleotides outside the gene matches: 7. CDR3 coding DNA: TGTGCCTGGAGTATTACAGGGGTGGGCACTGAAGCTTTCTTT. Amino acids: CAWSITGVGTEAFF.

This clone was counted a single time. V is TRBV7-2 and J is TRBJ1-2; D unclear. Germline CDR1 and CDR2: SGHTA and FQGNSA. V was shortened by 5 bases and J by 8 bases, with 24 bases between the two germline ends. This CDR3 comprises 16 residues. The CDR3 reads CASSQVESTGVGGYTF. The CDR3 coding sequence is TGTGCCAGCAGCCAAGTAGAAAGTACCGGGGTGGGGGGCTACACCTTC.

The CDR3 sequence: CASSHNGMNTEAFF. The DNA of the CDR3 is TGTGCCAGCAGCCACAACGGTATGAACACTGAAGCTTTCTTT. The V gene is TRBV14, the J gene TRBJ1-1, with D unresolved. The germline V gene encodes CDR1 SGHDN and CDR2 FVKESK. CDR3 length equals 14 residues. The V and J ends lost 3 bases and 0 bases respectively, with 8 bases between them.

This chain joins TRBV18 and TRBJ1-3; no clear D gene. V lost 4 bases and J 0 bases, leaving 13 bases between the germline ends. Germline-derived CDR1 and CDR2 are KGHSH and LQKENI. The length of the CDR3 is 16 residues. The CDR3 loop is CASSQSTGSSGNTIYF. The CDR3, as DNA: TGTGCCAGCTCACAATCAACGGGGTCCTCTGGAAACACCATATATTTT.

A single count supports this clone. The V call is TRBV3-1 (or the pseudogene TRBV3-2), the J call TRBJ1-2; the match to TRBD1 covers 9 bases. V lost 6 bases, J lost 4 bases, and 12 bases stayed unmatched. The germline V gene has CDR1 LGHDT and CDR2 YNNKEL (reference sequence). The CDR3 sequence is 16 residues long. DNA for the CDR3: TGTGCCAGCAGGGATACAGGACAGGGGAGGATCTATGGCTACACCTTC. Its translation: CASRDTGQGRIYGYTF.

This clone was found once. The V call is TRBV19, the J call TRBJ1-5; D not certain. The CDR3 runs 13 residues. The germline V and J ends were trimmed by 5 bases and 3 bases, with 8 bases remaining between them. The V gene's germline CDR1 is LNHDA and CDR2 SQIVND (reference sequence). CDR3 DNA: TGTGCCAGTAGTCCGGGCAACAATCAGCCCCAGCATTTT. It encodes CASSPGNNQPQHF.

This rearrangement joins TRBV7-2 to TRBJ1-5; the match to TRBD1 covers 9 bases. This CDR3 has 16 amino acids. J gave up 0 bases and V 5 bases, and 5 bases lay outside the gene matches. Germline V gene lookup returns CDR1 SGHTA and CDR2 FQGNSA. The CDR3 DNA reads TGTGCCAGCAGCCCGGGACAGGGCCATAGCAATCAGCCCCAGCATTTT. It codes for CASSPGQGHSNQPQHF. Full variable domain (rest looked up from reference TRBV7-2 and TRBJ1-5): GAGVSQSPSNKVTEKGKDVELRCDPISGHTALYWYRQSLGQGLEFLIYFQGNSAPDKSGLPSDRFSAERTGGSVSTLTIQRTQQEDSAVYLCASSPGQGHSNQPQHFGDGTRLSIL.

The table lists this clone with a few counts. The chain couples TRBV4-1 to TRBJ1-1; no firm D call. Germline CDR1 is MGHRA and CDR2 is YSYEKL. Trimming removed 3 bases from V and 6 bases from J, with 8 bases in between. This CDR3 is built from 12 residues. CDR3 sequence reads: CASSQGMAEAFF. In DNA form, the CDR3 reads TGCGCCAGCAGCCAGGGAATGGCTGAAGCTTTCTTT.

This clone was seen a handful of times. This chain links TRBV24-1 with TRBJ2-1, with TRBD2 as a possible D gene (6 bases). The CDR3 contains 14 residues. Germline V gene sequence: CDR1 KGHDR, CDR2 SFDVKD. The V end lost 4 bases, the J end lost 4 bases, and 10 bases lay between the germline ends. The CDR3 sequence: CATSEREAYNEQFF. In DNA form, the CDR3 reads TGTGCCACCAGTGAGAGGGAGGCGTACAATGAGCAGTTCTTC.

This clone occurred a few times. The chain combines TRBV7-3 with TRBJ1-1; the D is unclear. Germline V gives CDR1 SGHTA, CDR2 FQGTGA. The V and J ends lost 4 bases and 1 base respectively, with 7 bases between them. This CDR3 region has 13 residues. The CDR3 loop is CASSWLGNTEAFF. The CDR3 DNA reads as TGTGCCAGCAGCTGGCTAGGGAACACTGAAGCTTTCTTT.

The rearrangement links TRBV24-1 to TRBJ2-1; D may be TRBD1 or TRBD2 (5 bases each). Germline CDR1 KGHDR, CDR2 SFDVKD. V gave up 8 bases and J gave up 5 bases, with 12 bases separating them. The CDR3 has 13 residues. The CDR3 coding sequence is TGTGCCACCATGGGACCAGTCAACAATGAGCAGTTCTTC. The encoded protein is CATMGPVNNEQFF.

The rearrangement uses TRBV19 and TRBJ1-3; D ambiguous. Between the trimmed V and J ends, which lost 4 bases and 0 bases, there was a span of 13 bases. Germline CDR1 is LNHDA and CDR2 is SQIVND (reference sequence). This CDR3 spans 16 amino acids. The CDR3, as DNA: TGTGCCAGTAGTAGAGGACGGAAAAGCTCTGGAAACACCATATATTTT. It specifies CASSRGRKSSGNTIYF.

This clone is categorized as medium-sized. The rearrangement joins TRBV5-1 to TRBJ1-2; D remains ambiguous. The length of the CDR3 is 14 residues. The germline gives CDR1 SGHRS, CDR2 YFSETQ. Trimming left V 7 bases short and J 6 bases short, with 19 bases between. This CDR3 is CASARREIRDGYTF. The CDR3 DNA is TGCGCCAGCGCCCGGAGGGAAATTCGGGATGGCTACACCTTC.

The rearrangement uses TRBV20-1 and TRBJ2-4; TRBD2 matches at 12 bases. Germline CDR1 is DFQATT and CDR2 is SNEGSKA (reference sequence). The ends lost 3 bases at V and 3 bases at J; junction bases unmatched: 6. CDR3 length: 16 amino acids. CDR3 sequence (DNA): TGCAGTGCTAGTCTAGCGGGAGGGCGGGGCAAAAACATTCAGTACTTC. Protein sequence: CSASLAGGRGKNIQYF.

This clone was observed a handful of times. The chain uses TRBV6-2 or TRBV6-3 and TRBJ2-5, with TRBD2 identical over 12 bases. The CDR3 spans 14 residues. The V gene end was trimmed by 5 bases and the J gene end by 5 bases; junction bases not matched to a gene: 3. CDR1 MNHEY and CDR2 SVGEGT come from the germline V gene. CDR3 coding DNA: TGTGCCAGCAGTAGACTAGCGGGAGAGGAGACCCAGTACTTC. Its translation: CASSRLAGEETQYF.

This chain uses TRBV6-5 with TRBJ2-1; 9 bases align to TRBD2. V lost 2 bases to trimming and J lost 7 bases; unmatched junction nucleotides: 9. This CDR3 region has 16 residues. CDR1 is MNHEY and CDR2 is SVGAGI in the germline V gene. The CDR3 here is CASSYNGGRAVNEQFF. The CDR3 DNA reads TGTGCCAGCAGTTACAATGGCGGGAGGGCCGTAAATGAGCAGTTCTTC.

About this clone itself: At the DNA level, this CDR3 is encoded by other sequences in the same sample as well. This sequence joins TRBV9 and TRBJ2-3; 8 nucleotides align to TRBD2. The CDR3 has 15 residues. Germline assignment: CDR1 SGDLS and CDR2 YYNGEE. The V segment lost 2 bases and the J segment 3 bases; nucleotides outside the gene matches: 5. CDR3 amino acids: CASSVSGSGTDTQYF. CDR3 coding DNA: TGTGCCAGCAGCGTGAGCGGGAGTGGGACAGATACGCAGTATTTT.

The chain is built from TRBV6-4 and TRBJ2-1, with 7 bases that match TRBD2. V shed 6 bases, J shed 3 bases, and the junction held 8 bases outside the gene matches. Germline V gives CDR1 MRHNA, CDR2 SNTAGT. The CDR3 contains 15 residues. CDR3 sequence: CASSAGGEGYNEQFF. CDR3 bases: TGTGCCAGCAGCGCCGGAGGGGAGGGCTACAATGAGCAGTTCTTC.